The T cell receptor (beta chain) under discussion was sequenced for a study of OX40 agonist ivuxolimab in advanced cancers. Findings and limits, study-wide: At 0.1-3.0 mg/kg, partial responders had clonal expansion among the lowest observed.

About this clone: Antigen unknown.

This CDR3 has 13 amino acids. Method: immunoSEQ multiplex PCR; TCRdb's copy keeps in-frame clones and lacks some. This sample has approximately 15,000 clones, with 86% found just once. This clonotype was sampled from an adult with an advanced solid tumor such as melanoma, head and neck, liver or kidney cancer. The sequenced sample was CD4+ or CD8+ T cells sorted from blood, obtained in a trial of the OX40 agonist ivuxolimab. The chain links TRBV21-1 to TRBJ2-1. TRBV21-1 is a listed pseudogene. CDR3 bases: TGTGCCACCGACCCCTTCTCCTACAATGAGCAGTTCTTC. This gives the protein CATDPFSYNEQFF.